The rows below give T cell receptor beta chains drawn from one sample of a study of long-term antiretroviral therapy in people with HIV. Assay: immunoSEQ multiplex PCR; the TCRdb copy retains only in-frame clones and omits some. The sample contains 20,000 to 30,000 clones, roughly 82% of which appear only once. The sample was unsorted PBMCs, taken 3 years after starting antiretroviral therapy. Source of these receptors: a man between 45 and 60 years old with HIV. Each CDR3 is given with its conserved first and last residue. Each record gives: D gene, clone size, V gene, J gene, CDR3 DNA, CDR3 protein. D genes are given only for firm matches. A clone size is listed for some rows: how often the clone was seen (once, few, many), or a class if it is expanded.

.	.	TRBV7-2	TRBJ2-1	TGTGCCAGCAGCCGGGACAGTCTGGAGGGCAATGAGCAGTTCTTC	CASSRDSLEGNEQFF
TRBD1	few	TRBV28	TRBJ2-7	TGTGCCAGCAGGGGACAGGGGAGCGGCTACGAGCAGTACTTC	CASRGQGSGYEQYF
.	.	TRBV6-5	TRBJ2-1	TGTGCCAGCAGTTACTTCGGCAGAAGGTACAATGAGCAGTTCTTC	CASSYFGRRYNEQFF
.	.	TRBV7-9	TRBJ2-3	TGTGCCAGCAGCTTAGTAGAGAGCAGACTCACAGATACGCAGTATTTT	CASSLVESRLTDTQYF
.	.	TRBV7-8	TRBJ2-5	TGTGCCAGCAGCTTAGAGGGCAGCGAGGTCGGTATTGAGACCCAGTACTTC	CASSLEGSEVGIETQYF
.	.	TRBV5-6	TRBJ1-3	TGTGCCAGCAGGAACACTGCCACCTCTGGAAACACCATATATTTT	CASRNTATSGNTIYF
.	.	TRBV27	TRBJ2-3	TGTGCCAGCAGTCGGGGGTGGGGGGGCACAGATACGCAGTATTTT	CASSRGWGGTDTQYF
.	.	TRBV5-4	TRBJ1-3	TGTGCCAGCACCCTAGATCGCTCTGGAAACACCATATATTTT	CASTLDRSGNTIYF
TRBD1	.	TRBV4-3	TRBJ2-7	TGCGCCAGCAGCCAAGAAACACAGGGGGCCCTCTCCTACGAGCAGTACTTC	CASSQETQGALSYEQYF
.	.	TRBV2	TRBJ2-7	TGTGCCAGCAGTAAGGACAGAGGCTCCTACGAGCAGTACTTC	CASSKDRGSYEQYF
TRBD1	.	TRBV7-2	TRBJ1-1	TGTGCCAGCAGCTTAGTAGGGACAGGGGGCACGACTTTCTTT	CASSLVGTGGTTFF
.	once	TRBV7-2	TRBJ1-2	TGTGCCAGCAGCTTAGGGGTCGGCCCCGGAGGCTACACCTTC	CASSLGVGPGGYTF
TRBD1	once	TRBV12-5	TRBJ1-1	TGTGCTAGTGGCCAGGGGGCGACTGAAGCTTTCTTT	CASGQGATEAFF
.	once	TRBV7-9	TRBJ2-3	TGTGCTGAGCGGTGGGGGGGCGCTACAGATACGCAGTATTTT	CAERWGGATDTQYF
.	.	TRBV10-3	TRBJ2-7	TGTGCCATCAGTGAGTCAAGCGGGCTTACCTCCTACGAGCAGTACTTC	CAISESSGLTSYEQYF
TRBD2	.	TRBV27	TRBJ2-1	TGTGCCAGCAGTTCCGTTTCTAGCGGGAGGTTCAATGAGCAGTTCTTC	CASSSVSSGRFNEQFF